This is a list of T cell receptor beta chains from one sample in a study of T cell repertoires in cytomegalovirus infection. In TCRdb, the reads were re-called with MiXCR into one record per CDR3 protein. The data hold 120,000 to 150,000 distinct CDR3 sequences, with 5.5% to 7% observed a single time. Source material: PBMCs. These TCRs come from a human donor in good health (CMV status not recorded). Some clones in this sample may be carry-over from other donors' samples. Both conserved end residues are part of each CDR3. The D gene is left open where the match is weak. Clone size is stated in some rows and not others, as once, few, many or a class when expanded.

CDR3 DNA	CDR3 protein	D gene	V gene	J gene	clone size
TGTGCCAGCAGCTACCGGGACAGGGAACCCTACGAGCAGTACTTC	CASSYRDREPYEQYF	TRBD1	TRBV7-2	TRBJ2-7	many
TGCAGTGCAAGCAGGGGGGAGACATACACCGGGGAGCTGTTTTTT	CSASRGETYTGELFF	NA	TRBV20-1	TRBJ2-2	few
TGTGCCAGCAGCTTAATGGGCCAGGGGGCGCATTCACCCCTCCACTTT	CASSLMGQGAHSPLHF	TRBD1	TRBV7-3	TRBJ1-6	many
TGTGCCAGCACCCCTCAGGGACTAGCGATCAATGAGCAGTTCTTC	CASTPQGLAINEQFF	TRBD2	TRBV12-3/TRBV12-4	TRBJ2-1	few
TGTGCCAGCAGCTTAGTAAGAACTAGCACAGATACGCAGTATTTT	CASSLVRTSTDTQYF	NA	TRBV7-2	TRBJ2-3	many
TGTGCCAGTAGTCTATGGGGACAGGGTCGGAACACTGAAGCTTTCTTT	CASSLWGQGRNTEAFF	TRBD1	TRBV19	TRBJ1-1	few
TGTGCCAGCAGCCCCAGGTCTAGCGGGGAAGAGACCCAGTACTTC	CASSPRSSGEETQYF	TRBD2	TRBV5-4	TRBJ2-5	many
TGTGCCAGCAGCCGAGGGACAGTCGGTTCACCCCTCCACTTT	CASSRGTVGSPLHF	TRBD1	TRBV7-2	TRBJ1-6	many
TGTGCCAGCAGCCCTCACGGTTGGTCACAAGAGACCCAGTACTTC	CASSPHGWSQETQYF	NA	TRBV7-6	TRBJ2-5	many
TGTGCCAGCAGCCGGCTAGCGGGGGCCACCTACAATGAGCAGTTCTTC	CASSRLAGATYNEQFF	TRBD2	TRBV14	TRBJ2-1	NA
TGTGCCAGCAGCTTGAAACTACCGGGACACTTGGGGGAAAAACTGTTTTTT	CASSLKLPGHLGEKLFF	NA	TRBV5-4	TRBJ1-4	few
TGTGCCAGCAGTTTCGGGGGGGGCAATGAGCAGTTCTTC	CASSFGGGNEQFF	TRBD2	TRBV12-3/TRBV12-4	TRBJ2-1	many
TGTGCCAGCAGCCAAGATAGGACAGGAACTAACACTGAAGCTTTCTTT	CASSQDRTGTNTEAFF	TRBD1	TRBV14	TRBJ1-1	NA
TGCAGCGTCGCCGGGACTAGCGGGGAAGAGACCCAGTACTTC	CSVAGTSGEETQYF	TRBD2	TRBV29-1	TRBJ2-5	NA
TGTGCCAGCAGTGAAACCGGTAACTCCTACGAGCAGTACTTC	CASSETGNSYEQYF	NA	TRBV6-1	TRBJ2-7	many
TGTGCCAGCAGTTGGGGGACTAGCGGGAACACCGGGGAGCTGTTTTTT	CASSWGTSGNTGELFF	TRBD2	TRBV11-1	TRBJ2-2	many
TGTGCCAGCAGCTTAGTCATGCAGGGCGGCGAGCAGTTCTTC	CASSLVMQGGEQFF	NA	TRBV7-2	TRBJ2-1	many
TGTGCCAGCACCCTCTTACAAGGGAACTACAATGAGCAGTTCTTC	CASTLLQGNYNEQFF	NA	TRBV7-9	TRBJ2-1	many
TGTGCCAGCAGCGTGGACAGGGGGCGTTCTAATGAAAAACTGTTTTTT	CASSVDRGRSNEKLFF	TRBD1	TRBV5-4	TRBJ1-4	many
TGTGCCAGCAGCTTATACGGCGGGGTAAACAATGAGCAGTTCTTC	CASSLYGGVNNEQFF	NA	TRBV11-3	TRBJ2-1	few
TGTGCCAGCAGCTTTGGACCTACACCGAACACTGAAGCTTTCTTT	CASSFGPTPNTEAFF	NA	TRBV7-2	TRBJ1-1	many
TGTGCCAGCAGCGGACCCAATAGGGCAGGGGGCTTATACAATGAGCAGTTCTTC	CASSGPNRAGGLYNEQFF	TRBD1	TRBV7-8	TRBJ2-1	many
TGTGCCAGCACTCTATTCGGGGGGCGGACTGAAGCTTTCTTT	CASTLFGGRTEAFF	NA	TRBV12-3/TRBV12-4	TRBJ1-1	many
TGTGCCAGTAGTATCCGGACTAGCGGGGTTGAGCAGTTCTTC	CASSIRTSGVEQFF	TRBD2	TRBV19	TRBJ2-1	many
TGTGCCAGCAGCCAAGACACAACTAATGAAAAACTGTTTTTT	CASSQDTTNEKLFF	NA	TRBV4-2	TRBJ1-4	few
TGTGCCAGCAGCCCAAGGGTCAGGAACACCGGGGAGCTGTTTTTT	CASSPRVRNTGELFF	NA	TRBV11-1	TRBJ2-2	many
TGCAGTGCTCATTACCCCGGGACAGGGGCCGTAGATACGCAGTATTTT	CSAHYPGTGAVDTQYF	TRBD1	TRBV20-1	TRBJ2-3	many
TGCAGTGCTGACAGGGTCGGGACCCAGTACTTC	CSADRVGTQYF	TRBD1	TRBV20-1	TRBJ2-5	NA
TGTGCCAGCAGTTCGCCTGGCACCGGGGGGACCAAAAACATTCAGTACTTC	CASSSPGTGGTKNIQYF	TRBD2	TRBV7-3	TRBJ2-4	many
TGTGCCAGCAGCCCTCGGGCGGGGCTCCAAGAGACCCAGTACTTC	CASSPRAGLQETQYF	NA	TRBV7-2	TRBJ2-5	many
TGTGCCAGCAGTCACGGACTAGCGGCCTACACAGATACGCAGTATTTT	CASSHGLAAYTDTQYF	TRBD2	TRBV6-2/TRBV6-3	TRBJ2-3	many
TGTGCCAGCAGTGAAGGGGACGGTAACTATGGCTACACCTTC	CASSEGDGNYGYTF	NA	TRBV2	TRBJ1-2	few
TGTGCCATCAGTGAAAGGACCGACAATTCACCCCTCCACTTT	CAISERTDNSPLHF	NA	TRBV10-3	TRBJ1-6	many
TGTGCCAGCAGCCAAATACAGACTAGCGGGGGGGCCCCCGAGCAGTACTTC	CASSQIQTSGGAPEQYF	TRBD2	TRBV7-2	TRBJ2-7	many
TGTGCCAGCAGCTCCCCGGGGGTTTCGGACCAAGAGACCCAGTACTTC	CASSSPGVSDQETQYF	NA	TRBV4-2	TRBJ2-5	few
TGTGCCAGCAGCTTGCGGGAACTGGGAGACACCGGGGAGCTGTTTTTT	CASSLRELGDTGELFF	NA	TRBV5-6	TRBJ2-2	few
TGTGCCAGCACCAAACAGGGAGGGAACACTGAAGCTTTCTTT	CASTKQGGNTEAFF	NA	TRBV7-2	TRBJ1-1	many
TGTGCCAGCAGTTTATCCGGACAGGGATCGAACTATGGCTACACCTTC	CASSLSGQGSNYGYTF	TRBD1	TRBV28	TRBJ1-2	many
TGTGCCAGCAGGGGACACGGCCTCGGCAATCAGCCCCAGCATTTT	CASRGHGLGNQPQHF	NA	TRBV2	TRBJ1-5	NA
TGCAGCGTGGGGACAGGGCCTGCCTATGGCTACACCTTC	CSVGTGPAYGYTF	TRBD1	TRBV29-1	TRBJ1-2	few
TGTGCCAGCAGGGGTGGGGCTTGGGATACGCAGTATTTT	CASRGGAWDTQYF	NA	TRBV11-2	TRBJ2-3	many
TGTGCCAGCAGCCCCCAACGGGGGGGCACAGATACGCAGTATTTT	CASSPQRGGTDTQYF	TRBD2	TRBV7-6	TRBJ2-3	many
TGTGCCAGCAGCCCCCGGGGAGCGGGGCGGGGAAACATTCAGTACTTC	CASSPRGAGRGNIQYF	TRBD2	TRBV7-2	TRBJ2-4	many
TGTGCCAGCAGTGCAGGGAACCAGAACACTGAAGCTTTCTTT	CASSAGNQNTEAFF	NA	TRBV25-1	TRBJ1-1	many
TGTGCCAGCAGTACCCGGGCTAGCGGGGGGTACAATGAGCAGTTCTTC	CASSTRASGGYNEQFF	TRBD2	TRBV6-2/TRBV6-3	TRBJ2-1	many
TGTGCCAGCAGTTTGGGCAGGGCCTATTTCGAGCAGTACTTC	CASSLGRAYFEQYF	NA	TRBV28	TRBJ2-7	few
TGTGCCAGCAGCTTAATCGGGCACATGAACACTGAAGCTTTCTTT	CASSLIGHMNTEAFF	NA	TRBV7-9	TRBJ1-1	many
TGCGCCAGCAGCCAAGACGAGTTGGGGCGAGGCTACACCTTC	CASSQDELGRGYTF	NA	TRBV4-3	TRBJ1-2	few
TGTGCCAGCAGCTTAGCACAGGGCAGGGATCAGCCCCAGCATTTT	CASSLAQGRDQPQHF	NA	TRBV7-2	TRBJ1-5	many
TGTGCCAGCAGTATCTCTGGACAGGATATTTACATTCAGTACTTC	CASSISGQDIYIQYF	TRBD1	TRBV28	TRBJ2-4	NA
TGCAGTGCACCCGACAGGGTCTCTGGAAACACCATATATTTT	CSAPDRVSGNTIYF	TRBD1	TRBV20-1	TRBJ1-3	few
TGCGCCAGCAGCCCCACCTCTGGGCGAGCAGATACGCAGTATTTT	CASSPTSGRADTQYF	NA	TRBV4-3	TRBJ2-3	many
TGCAGTGCTAGTGAGGGGGTATGGGAGACCCAGTACTTC	CSASEGVWETQYF	NA	TRBV20-1	TRBJ2-5	NA
TGTGCCAGCAGGATGCTCACCGGGACAGGGCGATCGTCGGGGGAGACCCAGTACTTC	CASRMLTGTGRSSGETQYF	TRBD1	TRBV27	TRBJ2-5	many
TGTGCCAGCAGTGCCGGACAGGTCGCCTACAATGAGCAGTTCTTC	CASSAGQVAYNEQFF	TRBD1	TRBV2	TRBJ2-1	NA
TGTGCCAGCAGCCAAGCGCCCGTTGACATCTCCTACGAGCAGTACTTC	CASSQAPVDISYEQYF	NA	TRBV4-2	TRBJ2-7	NA
TGCGCCAGCAGCCAAGATGTGAGGGGGGGGCGCTTGTTCTTC	CASSQDVRGGRLFF	NA	TRBV4-3	TRBJ2-1	many